This TCR beta chain was captured in a study of post-analysis software for immune sequencing data (dated by TCRdb to 2014 to 2015). The study in broad terms: Relapsing-remitting, secondary progressive and progressive-relapsing multiple sclerosis were recorded as disease courses, and subtype annotation was lacking for some patients. A subset of samples was prepared in parallel using single-end sample barcoding, then pooled and co-amplified after Illumina adapter ligation. The multiple sclerosis patient repertoires were compared with some twelve previously published healthy control repertoires from donors aged about 6 to 28 years.

To demonstrate the VDJtools post-analysis software, the study profiled TCR beta repertoires from the peripheral blood of approximately twelve young patients with multiple sclerosis. The multiple sclerosis patients were children and adolescents ranging in age from roughly 6 to 16 years. The library was made by PCR. Sequenced using an Illumina HiSeq 2500. Unique molecular identifiers were incorporated into TCR beta cDNA libraries to reduce PCR and sequencing biases. Roughly 500,000 cDNA molecules were obtained for every 1 to 10 million input T cells, so each molecule roughly corresponded to one T cell. Patient libraries were prepared and sequenced with the same protocol used for the earlier healthy control dataset. Within a given batch, samples were prepared together, multiplexed and sequenced on the same HiSeq lane. The original methods were these. Raw barcoded reads were processed with MIGEC, and single-read molecular identifier groups were discarded before consensus assembly and CDR3 extraction. Clonotype tables were post-analysed with VDJtools, and diversity was normalized by down-sampling all datasets to the smallest sample size. To correct batch-related cross-sample contamination, repertoire overlap clustering matched CDR3 amino acid sequences but not nucleotide sequences. Using fastp at Q25 and MiXCR, TCRdb reprocessed the public reads and kept productive beta chains. CDR3 protein sequences are deduplicated, and each keeps its most common genes and DNA. None of the V and J calls come from the authors' own analysis; TCRdb made them. The sample table lists hundreds of thousands of distinct CDR3 sequences, 53% of them with a count of one. The ten largest clonotypes hold approximately 4.3% of the sample.

This clonotype turned up a few times. Its cognate antigen has yet to be identified. No quality values exist for individual bases; no much larger clone is one base distant. General conclusions and limits of the study: The control group was slightly older than the multiple sclerosis patient group. Normalized Chao1 diversity was significantly lower in multiple sclerosis patients than controls, suggesting substantial peripheral T-cell clonal expansion. Strong co-clustering of samples prepared in the same batch was shown by direct clustering with F measure, prompting a batch-effect correction. A few TRBV segments, including TRBV5-6, TRBV5-1 and TRBV20-1, were significantly more frequent in patients than controls.

Inclusive of the bounding cysteine and phenylalanine, the CDR3 is 13 residues long. Only the CDR3 DNA is retained, 39 bases long and in frame from the first base. The V end gives up 4 bases and the J end 4 bases, leaving 5 bases in the junction not matched to a gene. CDR1 is given as DFQATT and CDR2 as SNEGSKA, both from the germline V gene (reference sequence). Material: blood. Rearrangement joined TRBV20-1 to TRBJ1-2, with 8 bases matching TRBD1. This TCR was sampled from a girl under 18 with multiple sclerosis. This receptor has the CDR3 CSATQGQGYGYTF. The DNA sequence is as follows: TGCAGTGCTACTCAAGGACAGGGCTATGGCTACACCTTC.